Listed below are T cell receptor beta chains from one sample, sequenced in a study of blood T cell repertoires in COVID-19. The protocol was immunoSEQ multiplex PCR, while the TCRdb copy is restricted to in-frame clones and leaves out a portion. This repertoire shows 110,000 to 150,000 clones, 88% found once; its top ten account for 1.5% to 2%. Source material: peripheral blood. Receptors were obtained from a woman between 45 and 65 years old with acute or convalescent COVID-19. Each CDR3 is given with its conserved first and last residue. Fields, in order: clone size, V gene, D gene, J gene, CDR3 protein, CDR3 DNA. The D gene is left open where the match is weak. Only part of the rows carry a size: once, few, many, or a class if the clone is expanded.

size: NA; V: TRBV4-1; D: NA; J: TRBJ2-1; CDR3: CASRPSSYNEQFF; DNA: TGCGCCAGCAGGCCCAGCTCCTACAATGAGCAGTTCTTC
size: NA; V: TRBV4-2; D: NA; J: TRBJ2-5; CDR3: CASSQDQQDQETQYF; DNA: TGTGCCAGCAGCCAAGATCAGCAGGACCAAGAGACCCAGTACTTC
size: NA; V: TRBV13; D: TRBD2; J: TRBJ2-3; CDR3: CASSLLAGANPSTDTQYF; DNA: TGTGCCAGCAGCTTACTAGCGGGGGCTAACCCAAGCACAGATACGCAGTATTTT
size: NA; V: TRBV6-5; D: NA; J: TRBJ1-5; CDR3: CASSPGGVVQPQHF; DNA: TGTGCCAGCTCCCCCGGGGGGGTTGTCCAGCCCCAGCATTTT
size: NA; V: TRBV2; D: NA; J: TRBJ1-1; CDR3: CASSLTGYTEAFF; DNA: TGTGCCAGCAGTCTTACAGGCTACACTGAAGCTTTCTTT
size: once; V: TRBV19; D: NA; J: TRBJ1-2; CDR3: CASSMSVAGWHGYTF; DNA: TGTGCCAGTAGTATGAGTGTTGCAGGGTGGCATGGCTACACCTTC
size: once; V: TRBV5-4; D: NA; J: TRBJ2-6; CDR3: CASSLGWSSGANVLTF; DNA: TGTGCCAGCAGCTTGGGCTGGAGCTCTGGGGCCAACGTCCTGACTTTC
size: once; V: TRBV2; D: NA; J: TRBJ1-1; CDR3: CASRSLGGNTEAFF; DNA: TGTGCCAGCAGGAGCTTGGGAGGGAACACTGAAGCTTTCTTT
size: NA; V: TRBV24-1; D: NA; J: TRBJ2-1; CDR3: CAVGQFYNEQFF; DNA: TGTGCCGTCGGACAGTTCTACAATGAGCAGTTCTTC
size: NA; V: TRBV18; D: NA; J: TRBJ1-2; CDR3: CASSPKEARYTF; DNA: TGTGCCAGCTCACCCAAAGAGGCGCGCTACACCTTC
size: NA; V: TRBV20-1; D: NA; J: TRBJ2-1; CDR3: CSASRSGYYNEQFF; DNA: TGCAGTGCTAGTCGTAGCGGATATTACAATGAGCAGTTCTTC
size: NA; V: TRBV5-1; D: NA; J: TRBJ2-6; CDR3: CASSSQTGTGANVLTF; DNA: TGCGCCAGCAGCAGCCAAACAGGGACCGGGGCCAACGTCCTGACTTTC
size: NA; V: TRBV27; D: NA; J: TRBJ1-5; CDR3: CASSLSGGRPFNQPQHF; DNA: TGTGCCAGCAGTTTATCGGGAGGACGGCCCTTCAATCAGCCCCAGCATTTT
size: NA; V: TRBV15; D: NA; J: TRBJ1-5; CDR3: CATSLGGNQPQHF; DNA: TGTGCCACCAGCCTCGGGGGGAATCAGCCCCAGCATTTT
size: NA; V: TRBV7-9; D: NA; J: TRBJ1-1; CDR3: CASSLAMGGTEAFF; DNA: TGTGCCAGCAGCTTAGCGATGGGGGGTACTGAAGCTTTCTTT
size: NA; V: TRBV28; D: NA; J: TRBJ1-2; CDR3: CASSFAGYGYTF; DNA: TGTGCCAGCAGTTTCGCGGGGTATGGCTACACCTTC
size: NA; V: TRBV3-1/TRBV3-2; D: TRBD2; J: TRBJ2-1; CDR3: CASRQGLAGGYEQFF; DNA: TGTGCCAGCAGGCAGGGACTAGCGGGAGGCTATGAGCAGTTCTTC
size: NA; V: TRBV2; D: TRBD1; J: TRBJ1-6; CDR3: CASSEVGQGAKSPLHF; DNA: TGTGCCAGCAGTGAGGTAGGACAGGGGGCTAAGTCACCCCTCCACTTT
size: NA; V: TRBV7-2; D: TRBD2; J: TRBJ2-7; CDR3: CASSLEAGGREQYF; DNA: TGTGCCAGCAGCTTAGAAGCGGGGGGGCGTGAGCAGTACTTC
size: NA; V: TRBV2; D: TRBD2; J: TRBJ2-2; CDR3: CASSRLAGIGGELFF; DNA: TGTGCCAGCAGTAGACTAGCGGGAATTGGCGGGGAGCTGTTTTTT
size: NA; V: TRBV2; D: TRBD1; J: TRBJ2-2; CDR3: CASHVQGATGELFF; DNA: TGTGCCAGTCACGTCCAGGGGGCCACCGGGGAGCTGTTTTTT
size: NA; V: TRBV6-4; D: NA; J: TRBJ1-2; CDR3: CASSDSKEGHYGYTF; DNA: TGTGCCAGCAGTGACTCGAAGGAGGGGCACTATGGCTACACCTTC
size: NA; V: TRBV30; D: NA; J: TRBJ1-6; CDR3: CAWSFNGLHSPLHF; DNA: TGTGCCTGGAGTTTCAATGGGCTTCATTCACCCCTCCACTTT
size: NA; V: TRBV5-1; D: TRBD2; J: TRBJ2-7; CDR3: CASSLGDSGGSYEQYF; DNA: TGCGCCAGCAGCTTGGGGGATAGCGGGGGCTCCTACGAGCAGTACTTC
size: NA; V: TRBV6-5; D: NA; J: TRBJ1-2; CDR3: CASRDTYRWGYTF; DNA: TGTGCCAGCAGAGACACGTACAGGTGGGGCTACACCTTC
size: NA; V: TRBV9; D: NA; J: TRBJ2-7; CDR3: CASSVRALEQYF; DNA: TGTGCCAGCAGCGTACGAGCTCTGGAGCAGTACTTC
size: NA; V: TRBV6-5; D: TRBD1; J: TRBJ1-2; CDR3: CASSYRQGNYGYTF; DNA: TGTGCCAGCAGTTACCGACAGGGGAACTATGGCTACACCTTC
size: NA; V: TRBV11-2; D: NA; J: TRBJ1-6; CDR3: CASSLASIGNNSPLHF; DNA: TGTGCCAGCAGCTTAGCGAGTATCGGGAATAATTCACCCCTCCACTTT
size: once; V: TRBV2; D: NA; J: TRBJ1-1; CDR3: CASRPPGANTEAFF; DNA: TGTGCCAGCAGACCTCCCGGAGCGAACACTGAAGCTTTCTTT
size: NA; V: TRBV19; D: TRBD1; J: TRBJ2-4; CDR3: CASSQDRATKNIQYF; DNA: TGTGCCAGTAGTCAGGACAGGGCAACCAAAAACATTCAGTACTTC
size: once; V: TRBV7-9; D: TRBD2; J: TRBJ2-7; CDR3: CASSSLSGTSGSAYEQYF; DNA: TGTGCCAGCAGCTCCCTTAGTGGGACTAGCGGGAGTGCCTACGAGCAGTACTTC
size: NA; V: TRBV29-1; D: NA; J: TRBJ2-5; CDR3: CSVAGVGEETQYF; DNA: TGCAGCGTTGCGGGGGTTGGGGAAGAGACCCAGTACTTC
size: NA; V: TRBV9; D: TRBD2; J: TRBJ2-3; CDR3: CASSARITSGSTDTQYF; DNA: TGTGCCAGCAGCGCCAGGATAACTAGCGGGAGTACAGATACGCAGTATTTT
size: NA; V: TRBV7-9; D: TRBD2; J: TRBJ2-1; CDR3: CASSLARGAYNEQFF; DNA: TGTGCCAGCAGCTTAGCACGGGGGGCCTACAATGAGCAGTTCTTC
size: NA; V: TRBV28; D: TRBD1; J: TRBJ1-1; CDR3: CASRVTGGSEAFF; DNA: TGTGCCAGCAGGGTCACAGGGGGATCTGAAGCTTTCTTT
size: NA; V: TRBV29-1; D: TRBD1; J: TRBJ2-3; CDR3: CSVVRGQEKADTQYF; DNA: TGCAGCGTAGTCCGGGGACAGGAGAAGGCAGATACGCAGTATTTT
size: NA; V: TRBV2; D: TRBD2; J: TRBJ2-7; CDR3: CASSELLWAGVVHEQYF; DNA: TGTGCCAGCAGTGAATTGTTGTGGGCGGGAGTCGTCCACGAGCAGTACTTC
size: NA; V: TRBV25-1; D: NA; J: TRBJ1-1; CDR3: CASAKGDPAYTEAFF; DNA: TGTGCCAGCGCCAAGGGGGACCCCGCTTACACTGAAGCTTTCTTT
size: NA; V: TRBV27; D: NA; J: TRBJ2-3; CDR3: CASSFSSDTQYF; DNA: TGTGCCAGCAGTTTCTCCTCAGATACGCAGTATTTT
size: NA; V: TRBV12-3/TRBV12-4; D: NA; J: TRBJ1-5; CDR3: CASKQGSQPQHF; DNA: TGTGCCAGCAAGCAGGGGAGCCAGCCCCAGCATTTT
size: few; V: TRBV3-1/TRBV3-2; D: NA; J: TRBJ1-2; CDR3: CASSQVSYGYTF; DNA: TGTGCCAGCAGCCAAGTCAGCTATGGCTACACCTTC
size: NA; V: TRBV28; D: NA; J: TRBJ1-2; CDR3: CASSLGGPYGYTF; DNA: TGTGCCAGCAGTTTAGGGGGCCCCTATGGCTACACCTTC
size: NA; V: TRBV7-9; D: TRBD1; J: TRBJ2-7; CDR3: CAIARDSYEQYF; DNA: TGTGCCATCGCTCGGGACAGTTACGAGCAGTACTTC
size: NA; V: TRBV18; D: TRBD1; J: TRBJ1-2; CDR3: CASSPLRTGDYGYTF; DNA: TGTGCCAGCTCACCTCTTCGGACAGGCGACTATGGCTACACCTTC
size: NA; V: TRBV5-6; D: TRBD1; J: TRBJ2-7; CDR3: CASSFRGQTYEQYF; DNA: TGTGCCAGCAGCTTCCGGGGACAGACTTACGAGCAGTACTTC
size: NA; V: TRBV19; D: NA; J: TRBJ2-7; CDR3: CASSGGSSYEQYF; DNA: TGTGCCAGTAGTGGGGGGAGCTCCTACGAGCAGTACTTC